What follows are 14 T cell receptor beta chains derived from one specimen sequenced in a study of T cells in Graves' hyperthyroidism and ophthalmopathy. RNA transcripts were the template for amplifying TCR beta CDR3 regions. First-round RT-PCR targeting the TCR CDR3 was performed with the HTBI primer set. One entry per CDR3 protein results from TCRdb running MiXCR on the multiplex PCR reads. Here the sample spans about 96,000 distinct CDR3 sequences, over 50% being singletons. Sequenced sample: blood. The receptor source for this set is a woman aged 40 to 50 with Graves' hyperthyroidism.

At least ten counts were recorded for this clonotype. V and J are TRBV20-1 and TRBJ1-4, with D tentatively TRBD1 (6 bases). The CDR3 totals 15 residues. Per the germline V gene, CDR1 is DFQATT and CDR2 is SNEGSKA (reference sequence). V gave up 6 bases and J gave up 2 bases, with 16 bases separating them. Written as DNA, the CDR3 is TGCAGTGCGACACAGGGAGGGAGGACTAATGAAAAACTGTTTTTT. Protein: CSATQGGRTNEKLFF.

The sample holds one count of this clonotype. The chain employs TRBV10-3 and TRBJ2-7; 7 bases line up with TRBD2. Germline values: CDR1 ENHRY, CDR2 SYGVKD. The ends lost 6 bases at V and 3 bases at J; junction bases unmatched: 5. The CDR3 consists of 13 residues. Written as DNA, the CDR3 is TGTGCCATCAGGGGAGGGCCTTACTACGAGCAGTACTTC. Protein: CAIRGGPYYEQYF.

The chain couples TRBV5-1 to TRBJ1-3; possibly TRBD1 for D (5 bases). V shed 0 bases and J shed 8 bases, with 24 bases lying between them. The CDR3 totals 18 residues. The germline V gene has CDR1 SGHRS and CDR2 YFSETQ. The CDR3 region has the DNA TGCGCCAGCAGCTTGGCGGTGGGACCTGGGGCCTATGGCTACACCATATATTTT. Its protein product is CASSLAVGPGAYGYTIYF.

The chain carries TRBV11-2 and TRBJ1-4; D possibly corresponds to TRBD1 (5 bases). From germline, CDR1 is SGHAT and CDR2 FQNNGV. The V gene lost 3 bases and the J gene lost 8 bases, with 16 bases spanning the gap. The CDR3 runs 15 residues. CDR3 DNA: TGTGCCAGCAGCTTCATCGGGCAGGGTGCGGAAAAACTGTTTTTT. Residues: CASSFIGQGAEKLFF. The full variable domain, with the rest looked up from reference TRBV11-2 and TRBJ1-4, is EAGVAQSPRYKIIEKRQSVAFWCNPISGHATLYWYQQILGQGPKLLIQFQNNGVVDDSQLPKDRFSAERLKGVDSTLKIQPAKLEDSAVYLCASSFIGQGAEKLFFGSGTQLSVL.

This sequence joins TRBV20-1 and TRBJ1-6; the D gene is possibly TRBD1 (5 bases). The V and J ends lost 3 bases and 12 bases respectively, with 21 bases between them. This CDR3 comprises 15 residues. Germline assignment: CDR1 DFQATT and CDR2 SNEGSKA (reference sequence). The CDR3: CSASLGASGRLPLHF. DNA of the CDR3: TGCAGTGCTAGCCTTGGGGCTAGCGGGAGGTTACCCCTCCACTTT.

The chain uses TRBV20-1 and TRBJ2-5; D is perhaps TRBD1 or TRBD2 (6 bases each). The ends were cut back, 6 bases at V and 9 bases at J, with 26 bases in the middle. Germline values: CDR1 DFQATT, CDR2 SNEGSKA (reference sequence). This CDR3 has 15 amino acids. The CDR3 coding sequence is TGCAGTGCCCCTACTTCGAGGGGGGTAGGTGAGGCCCAGTACTTC. Translating gives CSAPTSRGVGEAQYF.

V is TRBV29-1 and J is TRBJ2-7; the match to TRBD2 covers 8 bases. J gave up 0 bases and V 5 bases, and 3 bases lay outside the gene matches. The CDR3 has 13 residues. The V gene's germline CDR1 is SQVTM and CDR2 ANQGSEA. CDR3 sequence (DNA): TGCAGCGTTACAGCGGGAGTCTCCTACGAGCAGTACTTC. This codes for CSVTAGVSYEQYF.

The genes are TRBV10-3 and TRBJ1-3; D remains unclear. The V end was cut by 4 bases, the J end by 10 bases, with 8 bases between. CDR3 length: 11 amino acids. Germline V CDR1 and CDR2: ENHRY, SYGVKD. DNA of the CDR3: TGTGCCATCAGTGCCGCAGAGACCATATATTTT. It translates to CAISAAETIYF.

This clonotype has just a few counts. The chain carries TRBV27 and TRBJ1-1; weak D call: TRBD1 (5 bases). V was trimmed by 7 bases and J by 0 bases, leaving 15 bases between them. The CDR3 covers 15 residues. CDR1 is MNHEY and CDR2 is SMNVEV in the germline V gene (reference sequence). The CDR3 sequence is CASTSMTELNTEAFF. In DNA form, the CDR3 reads TGTGCCAGCACCTCAATGACAGAATTGAACACTGAAGCTTTCTTT.

Note on this clonotype: A clone one base away is much larger, so this may be a read error. The missing conserved phenylalanine or tryptophan at the end of this CDR3 makes a read error likely. The genes are TRBV6-1 and TRBJ1-6; 8 positions agree with TRBD1. Germline assignment: CDR1 MNHNS and CDR2 SASEGT. V dropped 9 bases and J dropped 11; count of bases not matched to a gene: 3. This CDR3 comprises 11 residues. The CDR3 nucleotides read TGTGCCAGTAGACAGGGGACACCCCTCCACTCT. Protein: CASRQGTPLHS.

About this clonotype: A read error may account for a junction end that differs from germline. The V and J genes are TRBV10-3 and TRBJ2-6; D perhaps matches TRBD1 (6 bases). Germline V lookup: CDR1 ENHRY, CDR2 SYGVKD. The CDR3 is made up of 12 amino acids. CDR3 nucleotide sequence: TGTGCCATCAGCTCAGGGGCCAACGCCCTGACTTTC. As protein: CAISSGANALTF.

This clonotype was observed at least ten times. The chain joins TRBV20-1 to TRBJ2-5; 8 positions agree with TRBD2. Trimming cost V 6 bases and J 1 base; bases outside gene matches: 13. Germline CDR1 and CDR2: DFQATT and SNEGSKA (reference sequence). The CDR3 runs 16 residues. DNA of the CDR3: TGCAGTGCGATGGGGATGCTAGCGGGCCGCCAAGAGACCCAGTACTTC. It yields the protein CSAMGMLAGRQETQYF.

A word on this clonotype: A much larger clone lies a single base off, so this may be a read error. This sequence joins TRBV29-1 and TRBJ2-2; the D gene is possibly TRBD2 (6 bases). V lost 7 bases and J 4 bases, leaving 16 bases between the germline ends. This CDR3 has 14 amino acids. Germline V gene data show CDR1 as SQVTM and CDR2 as ANQGSEA. The CDR3 protein is CSAESGDGTGELFF. CDR3 sequence (DNA): TGCAGCGCTGAGTCGGGGGATGGCACCGGGGAGCTGTTTTTT.

This clonotype was observed at least ten times. The J gene is TRBJ1-2, the V gene TRBV5-6; 8 bases line up with TRBD1. V trimming: 0 bases; J trimming: 6 bases; junction bases outside the gene matches: 1. The CDR3 contains 13 residues. The germline V gene encodes CDR1 SGHDT and CDR2 YYEEEE. In DNA form, the CDR3 reads TGTGCCAGCAGCTTGGCAGGGGGCCATGGCTACACCTTC. Its protein is CASSLAGGHGYTF.